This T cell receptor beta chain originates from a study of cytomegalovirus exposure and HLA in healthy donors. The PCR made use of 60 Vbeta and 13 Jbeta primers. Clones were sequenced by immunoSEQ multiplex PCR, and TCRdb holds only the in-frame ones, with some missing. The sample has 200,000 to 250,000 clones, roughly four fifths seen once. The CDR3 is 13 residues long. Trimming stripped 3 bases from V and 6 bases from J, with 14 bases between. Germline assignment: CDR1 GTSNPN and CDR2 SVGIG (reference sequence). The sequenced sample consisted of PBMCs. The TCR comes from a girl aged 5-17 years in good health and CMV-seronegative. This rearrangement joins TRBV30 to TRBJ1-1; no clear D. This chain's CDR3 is CAWRREITAEAFF. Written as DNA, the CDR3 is TGTGCCTGGAGGAGGGAGATTACCGCTGAAGCTTTCTTT. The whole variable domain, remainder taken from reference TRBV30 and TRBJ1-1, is SQTIHQWPATLVQPVGSPLSLECTVEGTSNPNLYWYRQAAGRGLQLLFYSVGIGQISSEVPQNLSASRPQDRQFILSSKKLLLSDSGFYLCAWRREITAEAFFGQGTRLTVV.